Listed below are T cell receptor beta chains from one sample, sequenced in a study of T-cell reconstitution after alpha-beta-depleted transplantation in children. TCRdb passed the PCR reads through MiXCR, listing each CDR3 protein once. This table holds approximately 490,000 distinct CDR3 sequences, 8% to 11% found once. Sample: PBMCs, taken before TCRalphabeta/CD19-depleted stem cell transplant. These receptors all stem from a child aged 2 to 10 with inherited bone marrow failure, due to receive a stem cell transplant. The CDR3 runs from the conserved cysteine through the conserved F or W. A D gene is named only where the DNA matches it firmly. The size entry is marked missing in some rows and otherwise reads once, few, many or a size class.

TRBV29-1	TRBJ2-7	many	TRBD2	CSARTSGGRPYEQYF	TGCAGCGCCCGAACTAGCGGAGGGCGTCCCTACGAGCAGTACTTC
TRBV7-9	TRBJ2-3	few	TRBD2	CASSPRGRGKDTQYF	TGTGCCAGCAGCCCCCGGGGGAGGGGAAAGGATACGCAGTATTTT
TRBV2	TRBJ2-1	NA	NA	CASRAGGAYNEQFF	TGTGCCAGCAGGGCAGGAGGGGCCTACAATGAGCAGTTCTTC
TRBV18	TRBJ1-2	few	NA	CASSPLDRIPRYGYTF	TGTGCCAGCTCACCACTAGACAGGATCCCTAGGTATGGCTACACCTTC
TRBV4-3	TRBJ2-7	many	TRBD1	CASSQSLGTGPYEQYF	TGCGCCAGCAGCCAAAGCTTGGGGACAGGGCCCTACGAGCAGTACTTC
TRBV7-8	TRBJ2-1	many	TRBD2	CASSSTSGSLNEQFF	TGTGCCAGCAGCTCGACTAGCGGGAGTTTAAATGAGCAGTTCTTC
TRBV10-1	TRBJ2-3	NA	TRBD2	CASSGTGTSGADTQYF	TGCGCCAGCAGTGGAACCGGGACTAGCGGGGCAGATACGCAGTATTTT
TRBV5-1	TRBJ2-1	NA	TRBD2	CASSLRLASSYNEQFF	TGCGCCAGCAGCTTACGACTAGCGAGCTCCTACAATGAGCAGTTCTTC
TRBV20-1	TRBJ2-7	many	NA	CSASQFRGEQYF	TGCAGTGCTAGCCAATTTCGTGGCGAGCAGTACTTC
TRBV6-5	TRBJ1-1	many	NA	CASSYSPDLNTEAFF	TGTGCCAGCAGTTACTCGCCTGACCTGAACACTGAAGCTTTCTTT
TRBV27	TRBJ2-3	few	NA	CASSFSSSTDTQYF	TGTGCCAGCAGTTTTTCGTCCAGCACAGATACGCAGTATTTT
TRBV12-3/TRBV12-4	TRBJ2-7	many	NA	CASSLESYEQYF	TGTGCCAGCAGTTTAGAGTCCTACGAGCAGTACTTC
TRBV7-9	TRBJ1-3	NA	NA	CASSTTGPSSGNTIYF	TGTGCCAGCAGCACGACAGGACCGAGCTCTGGAAACACCATATATTTT
TRBV9	TRBJ2-3	many	TRBD2	CASSARTSATDTQYF	TGTGCCAGCAGCGCCCGGACTAGCGCCACAGATACGCAGTATTTT
TRBV19	TRBJ1-2	once	NA	CASTPGRSNYGYTF	TGTGCCAGTACTCCAGGGCGATCTAACTATGGCTACACCTTC
TRBV6-5	TRBJ2-3	few	NA	CASSYMAGAPDTQYF	TGTGCCAGCAGTTACATGGCGGGCGCCCCAGATACGCAGTATTTT
TRBV10-1	TRBJ2-1	many	NA	CASSVFLVSSYNEQFF	TGCGCCAGCAGTGTGTTCCTTGTGAGCTCCTACAATGAGCAGTTCTTC
TRBV6-2/TRBV6-3	TRBJ2-3	many	TRBD1	CASSLGTGQGYRTDTQYF	TGTGCCAGCAGTCTTGGGACAGGCCAGGGGTACCGCACAGATACGCAGTATTTT
TRBV2	TRBJ2-2	many	TRBD2	CASEFLAGVELFF	TGTGCCAGCGAATTCCTAGCGGGAGTGGAGCTGTTTTTT
TRBV29-1	TRBJ2-3	many	NA	CSVGSQLGGEDTQYF	TGCAGCGTTGGCTCCCAACTAGGAGGGGAAGATACGCAGTATTTT
TRBV20-1	TRBJ2-7	NA	NA	CSASSGLRVPEQYF	TGCAGTGCTAGTTCGGGACTCAGGGTCCCCGAGCAGTACTTC
TRBV9	TRBJ2-1	many	TRBD2	CASSVGKRGYNEQFF	TGTGCCAGCAGCGTAGGTAAGCGGGGCTACAATGAGCAGTTCTTC
TRBV2	TRBJ1-5	many	NA	CASSDGQSHSNQPQHF	TGTGCCAGCAGTGATGGACAGTCCCATAGCAATCAGCCCCAGCATTTT
TRBV10-3	TRBJ2-5	many	NA	CAISWGLETQYF	TGTGCCATCAGTTGGGGGCTAGAGACCCAGTACTTC
TRBV19	TRBJ1-1	NA	NA	CASSIADGGTEAFF	TGTGCCAGTAGTATAGCTGATGGGGGCACTGAAGCTTTCTTT
TRBV11-2	TRBJ2-3	few	TRBD2	CASSLGVRGGSIF	TGTGCCAGCAGCTTAGGCGTCCGGGGGGGCAGTATTTTT
TRBV15	TRBJ1-2	many	NA	CATSREGGTDYGYTF	TGTGCCACCAGCAGAGAGGGGGGAACGGACTATGGCTACACCTTC
TRBV20-1	TRBJ2-1	many	NA	CSARILRGSSYNEQFF	TGCAGTGCTCGAATTCTCAGAGGGAGCTCCTACAATGAGCAGTTCTTC
TRBV4-3	TRBJ1-5	many	TRBD1	CASSQAGGRNQPQHF	TGCGCCAGCAGCCAAGCAGGGGGCCGGAATCAGCCCCAGCATTTT
TRBV24-1	TRBJ2-1	many	NA	CATSDFGGGYNEQFF	TGTGCCACCAGTGATTTCGGGGGCGGCTACAATGAGCAGTTCTTC
TRBV12-3/TRBV12-4	TRBJ1-6	few	NA	CASSLLGGDSPLHF	TGTGCCAGCAGTTTATTGGGGGGAGATTCACCCCTCCACTTT
TRBV4-3	TRBJ1-6	many	NA	CASSQDRWNSPLHF	TGCGCCAGCAGCCAAGATCGTTGGAATTCACCCCTCCACTTT
TRBV9	TRBJ1-2	many	NA	CASSVMGSGARGYTF	TGTGCCAGCAGCGTAATGGGTTCAGGGGCCAGGGGCTACACCTTC
TRBV5-4	TRBJ2-2	many	TRBD2	CASSTQSGSNTGELFF	TGTGCCAGCAGCACCCAAAGCGGGAGTAACACCGGGGAGCTGTTTTTT
TRBV6-2/TRBV6-3	TRBJ2-1	NA	TRBD2	CASSPLAGGENEQFF	TGTGCCAGCAGTCCACTAGCGGGAGGAGAAAATGAGCAGTTCTTC
TRBV7-6	TRBJ2-7	many	NA	CASSPFGGYEQYF	TGTGCCAGCAGCCCCTTCGGGGGCTACGAGCAGTACTTC
TRBV27	TRBJ1-2	many	TRBD1	CASSFRRQGGYYGYTF	TGTGCCAGCAGTTTCAGGCGACAGGGAGGGTACTATGGCTACACCTTC
TRBV28	TRBJ2-1	NA	TRBD2	CASRPTSGTYNEQFF	TGTGCCAGCAGGCCAACTAGCGGGACCTACAATGAGCAGTTCTTC
TRBV4-3	TRBJ2-5	many	NA	CASSQGPQETQYF	TGCGCCAGCAGCCAAGGACCCCAAGAGACCCAGTACTTC
TRBV10-3	TRBJ2-7	many	NA	CAISESGVLAYEQYF	TGTGCCATCAGTGAGTCGGGGGTTTTGGCCTACGAGCAGTACTTC
TRBV29-1	TRBJ2-7	NA	TRBD2	CSVEEGLAGGAYEQYF	TGCAGCGTTGAAGAGGGGCTAGCGGGAGGTGCTTACGAGCAGTACTTC
TRBV6-1	TRBJ2-3	many	NA	CASSADLASGTDTQYF	TGTGCCAGCAGTGCAGACCTAGCGAGCGGCACAGATACGCAGTATTTT
TRBV29-1	TRBJ1-1	many	NA	CSVDRQGNTEAFF	TGCAGCGTTGATCGGCAGGGGAACACTGAAGCTTTCTTT
TRBV5-1	TRBJ2-1	NA	TRBD2	CASRTSGGRNNEQFF	TGCGCCAGCAGAACATCGGGAGGGCGGAACAATGAGCAGTTCTTC
TRBV5-5	TRBJ2-5	few	NA	CASSFSPGGETQYF	TGTGCCAGCAGCTTTTCACCCGGCGGGGAGACCCAGTACTTC
TRBV20-1	TRBJ2-1	few	NA	CSFPPATSSYNEQFF	TGCAGTTTTCCACCAGCGACTAGCTCCTACAATGAGCAGTTCTTC
TRBV10-3	TRBJ2-3	many	TRBD2	CAIQAFSGREGDTQYF	TGTGCCATCCAAGCTTTCAGCGGGAGGGAAGGGGATACGCAGTATTTT
TRBV3-1	TRBJ2-1	many	TRBD2	CASSRGLAGTLNEQFF	TGTGCCAGCAGCCGCGGACTAGCGGGGACACTCAATGAGCAGTTCTTC
TRBV20-1	TRBJ1-4	many	TRBD1	CSANPQDRGVGKLFF	TGCAGTGCTAACCCGCAGGACAGGGGGGTCGGTAAACTGTTTTTT
TRBV7-9	TRBJ2-1	many	TRBD1	CASSLRRGQGRDNEQFF	TGTGCCAGCAGCTTAAGGCGAGGACAGGGTCGGGACAATGAGCAGTTCTTC
TRBV7-9	TRBJ2-7	few	NA	CASSLDPTHEQYF	TGTGCCAGCAGCCTCGATCCCACCCACGAGCAGTACTTC
TRBV20-1	TRBJ1-4	many	NA	CSASGAGPNEKLFF	TGCAGTGCTAGTGGGGCGGGTCCTAATGAAAAACTGTTTTTT
TRBV7-9	TRBJ2-7	many	NA	CASSVGSYEQYF	TGTGCCAGCAGCGTAGGTTCCTACGAGCAGTACTTC
TRBV5-4	TRBJ2-7	many	TRBD2	CASSGGESMEGYEQYF	TGTGCCAGCAGCGGGGGGGAGTCGATGGAGGGCTACGAGCAGTACTTC
TRBV4-3	TRBJ2-1	many	NA	CASSQGRMDEQFF	TGCGCCAGCAGCCAAGGACGGATGGATGAGCAGTTCTTC